This TCR beta chain was recovered during a study of PD-1 blockade in classical Hodgkin lymphoma. Whole-study context: Treatment was intravenous nivolumab, 3 mg/kg every 2 weeks, until progression. Broader study findings: For complete responders, baseline diversity was comparable to that of newly diagnosed patients. Significantly greater TCR diversity emerged by C4D1 in CD4+ cells but not CD8+ cells.

This clone was seen a handful of times. Its antigen is not identified. The protocol was immunoSEQ multiplex PCR, while the TCRdb copy is restricted to in-frame clones and leaves out a portion. The sample includes more than 90,000 clones, roughly 81% of them seen just once. V lost 5 bases and J lost 4; bases outside the gene matches: 6. The CDR3 consists of 16 residues. Per germline, CDR1 SGHRS and CDR2 YFSETQ. Each patient relapsed following autologous stem cell transplantation, and prior brentuximab vedotin exposure differed. Complete response, partial response or progressive disease constituted the best responses recorded.

This receptor was taken from a human donor with classical Hodgkin lymphoma. The gene calls are TRBV5-1 and TRBJ2-2, with 12 positions matching TRBD2. Source: peripheral blood mononuclear cells (PBMCs), taken before the second cycle of nivolumab. In DNA form, the CDR3 reads TGCGCCAGCAGGACTAGCGGGAGCATTGGCACCGGGGAGCTGTTTTTT. Amino acid sequence: CASRTSGSIGTGELFF.